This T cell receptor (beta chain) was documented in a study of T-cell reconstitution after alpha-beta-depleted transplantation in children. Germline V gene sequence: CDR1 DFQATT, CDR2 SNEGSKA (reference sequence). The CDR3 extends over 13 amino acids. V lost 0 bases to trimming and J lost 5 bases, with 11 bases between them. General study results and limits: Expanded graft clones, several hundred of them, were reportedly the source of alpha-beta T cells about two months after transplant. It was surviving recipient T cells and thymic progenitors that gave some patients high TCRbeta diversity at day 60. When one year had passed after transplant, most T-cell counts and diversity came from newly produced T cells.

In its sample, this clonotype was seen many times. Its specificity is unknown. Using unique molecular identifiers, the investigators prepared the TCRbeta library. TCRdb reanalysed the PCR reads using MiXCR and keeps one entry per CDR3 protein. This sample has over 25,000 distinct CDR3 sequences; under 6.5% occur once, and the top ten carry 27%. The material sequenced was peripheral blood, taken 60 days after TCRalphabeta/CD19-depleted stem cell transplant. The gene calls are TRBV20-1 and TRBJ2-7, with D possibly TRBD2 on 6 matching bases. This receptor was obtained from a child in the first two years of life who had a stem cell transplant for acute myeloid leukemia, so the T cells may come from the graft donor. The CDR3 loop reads CSAREETRNEQYF. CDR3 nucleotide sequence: TGCAGTGCTAGAGAAGAGACTAGGAACGAGCAGTACTTC.